This T cell receptor beta chain was observed in a study of shared clonotypes between healthy human individuals. The study's findings and limits: Naive CD4 clonotype sharing across several donors was 4% to 5.5%.

About this clone: Its antigen is unknown.

It was CD45RO-negative cells, positively selected for CCR7, that made up naive CD8 cells, with terminally differentiated effector memory CD45RA+ cells excluded. Every subset's genomic DNA went evenly onto several immunoSEQ plates. Using immunoSEQ multiplex PCR, the repertoire was profiled, and TCRdb retains in-frame clones only, with some absent. The data contain approximately 2,000,000 clones, around 93% of them singletons. The V end lost 1 base, the J end lost 9 bases, and 13 bases lay between the germline ends. CDR1 is SGHRS and CDR2 is YFSETQ in the germline V gene. The CDR3 contains 14 residues.

The source of this sequence is a man aged 18 to 29 in good health. Some clones in this sample may be carry-over from other donors' samples. The chain uses TRBV5-1 and TRBJ2-2; D not resolved. Sequencing input: naive CD8+ T cells from PBMCs. The CDR3 protein is CASSLRQVDRELFF. CDR3 nucleotide sequence: TGCGCCAGCAGCTTGAGGCAGGTCGACCGGGAGCTGTTTTTT.